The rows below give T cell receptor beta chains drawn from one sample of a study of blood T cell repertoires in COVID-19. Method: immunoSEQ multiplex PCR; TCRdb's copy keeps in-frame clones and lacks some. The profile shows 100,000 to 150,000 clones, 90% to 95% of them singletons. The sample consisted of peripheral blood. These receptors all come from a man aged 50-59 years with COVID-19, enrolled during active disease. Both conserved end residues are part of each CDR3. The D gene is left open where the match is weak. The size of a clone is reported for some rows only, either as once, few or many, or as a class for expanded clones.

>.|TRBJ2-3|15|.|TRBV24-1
CATSDLLAGSDTQYF
TGTGCCACCAGTGATTTGCTAGCAGGTTCAGATACGCAGTATTTT
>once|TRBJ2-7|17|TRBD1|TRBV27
CASRRFPPGQDSYEQYF
TGTGCCAGCAGACGCTTCCCACCGGGACAGGACTCCTACGAGCAGTACTTC
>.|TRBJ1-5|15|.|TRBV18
CASSPDQGRNQPQHF
TGTGCCAGCTCACCAGATCAGGGTAGGAATCAGCCCCAGCATTTT
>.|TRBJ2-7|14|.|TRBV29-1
CSVEEPDSPYEQYF
TGCAGCGTTGAAGAACCGGACAGCCCTTACGAGCAGTACTTC
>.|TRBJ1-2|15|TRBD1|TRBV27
CASTEGQGDNYGYTF
TGTGCCAGCACCGAAGGACAGGGAGATAACTATGGCTACACCTTC
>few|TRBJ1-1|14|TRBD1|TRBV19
CASSRRGQDTEAFF
TGTGCCAGTAGTAGGAGGGGGCAGGACACTGAAGCTTTCTTT
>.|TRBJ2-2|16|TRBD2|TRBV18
CASSPTSGRTTGELFF
TGTGCCAGCTCACCCACTAGCGGGAGAACAACCGGGGAGCTGTTTTTT
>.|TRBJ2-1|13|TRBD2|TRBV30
CAWRTSGSSEQFF
TGTGCCTGGAGGACTAGCGGGAGCAGTGAGCAGTTCTTC
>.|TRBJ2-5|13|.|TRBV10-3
CAIGHSIGETQYF
TGTGCCATCGGCCACTCCATCGGGGAGACCCAGTACTTC
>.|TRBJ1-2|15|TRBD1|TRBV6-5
CASSYGGQGSYGYTF
TGTGCCAGCAGTTACGGGGGACAGGGGTCCTATGGCTACACCTTC
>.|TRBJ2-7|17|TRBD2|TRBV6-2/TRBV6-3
CASSHGLAGGTTYEQYF
TGTGCCAGCAGTCACGGACTAGCGGGAGGAACAACCTACGAGCAGTACTTC
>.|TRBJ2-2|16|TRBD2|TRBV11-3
CASSPRTSGNTGELFF
TGTGCCAGCAGCCCTCGGACTAGCGGGAACACCGGGGAGCTGTTTTTT
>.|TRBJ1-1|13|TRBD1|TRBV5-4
CASSPGQGAAAFF
TGTGCCAGCAGCCCGGGACAGGGGGCGGCCGCTTTCTTT
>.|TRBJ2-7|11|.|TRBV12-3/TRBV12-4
CASSQTREQYF
TGTGCCAGCAGTCAAACCCGGGAGCAGTACTTC
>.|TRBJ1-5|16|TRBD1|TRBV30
CAWSPGARQGSQPQHF
TGTGCCTGGAGCCCCGGGGCGAGACAGGGTTCTCAGCCCCAGCATTTT
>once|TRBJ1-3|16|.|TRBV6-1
CASSAGPVSSGNTIYF
TGTGCCAGCAGTGCTGGGCCCGTTAGCTCTGGAAACACCATATATTTT
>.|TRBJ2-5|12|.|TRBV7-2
CASSPPAETQYF
TGTGCCAGCAGCCCCCCAGCGGAGACCCAGTACTTC
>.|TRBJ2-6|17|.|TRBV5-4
CASSLQGGYAGANVLTF
TGTGCCAGCAGCTTGCAGGGGGGATACGCTGGGGCCAACGTCCTGACTTTC
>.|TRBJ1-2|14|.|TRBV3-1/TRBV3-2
CASSQSGGRYGYTF
TGTGCCAGCAGCCAATCGGGGGGACGGTATGGCTACACCTTC
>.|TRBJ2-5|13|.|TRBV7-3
CASSLTSVEAQYF
TGTGCCAGCAGCTTAACGTCCGTCGAGGCCCAGTACTTC
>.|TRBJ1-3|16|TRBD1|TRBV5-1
CASSLGDRFSGNTIYF
TGCGCCAGCAGCTTGGGGGACAGGTTCTCTGGAAACACCATATATTTT
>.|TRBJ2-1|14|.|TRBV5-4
CASSDGSPYNEQFF
TGTGCCAGCAGTGACGGGTCCCCCTACAATGAGCAGTTCTTC
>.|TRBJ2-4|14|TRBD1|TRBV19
CASSIPDRGNIQYF
TGTGCCAGTAGTATCCCGGACAGGGGAAACATTCAGTACTTC
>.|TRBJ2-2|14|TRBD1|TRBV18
CASQGQGRNGELFF
TGTGCCAGTCAAGGACAGGGAAGGAACGGGGAGCTGTTTTTT
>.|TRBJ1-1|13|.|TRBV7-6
CASSLARHTEAFF
TGTGCCAGCAGCTTAGCGAGGCACACTGAAGCTTTCTTT
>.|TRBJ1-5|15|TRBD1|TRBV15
CATSLGQGASQPQHF
TGTGCCACCAGCCTCGGACAGGGGGCGAGTCAGCCCCAGCATTTT
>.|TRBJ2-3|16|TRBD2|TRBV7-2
CASSPRLAGGLDTQYF
TGTGCCAGCAGTCCACGACTAGCGGGAGGTTTAGATACGCAGTATTTT
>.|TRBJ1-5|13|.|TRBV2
CASSGGPQAPQHF
TGTGCCAGCAGTGGGGGCCCCCAGGCGCCCCAGCATTTT
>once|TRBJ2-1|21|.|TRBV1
CTSSQVVASGRALSRDNEQFF
TGCACCAGCAGCCAAGTTGTGGCTAGCGGGAGGGCCCTATCTAGAGACAATGAGCAGTTCTTC
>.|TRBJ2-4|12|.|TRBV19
CASSKGDGIQYF
TGTGCCAGTAGTAAGGGGGACGGCATTCAGTACTTC
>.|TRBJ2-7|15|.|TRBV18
CASSPPTSVGLEQYF
TGTGCCAGCTCACCACCGACGAGCGTGGGGCTCGAGCAGTACTTC
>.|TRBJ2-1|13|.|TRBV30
CAWSVSGNNEQFF
TGTGCCTGGAGTGTATCAGGGAACAATGAGCAGTTCTTC
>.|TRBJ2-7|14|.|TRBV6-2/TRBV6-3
CASSPGEAPYEQYF
TGTGCCAGCAGCCCGGGAGAAGCTCCCTACGAGCAGTACTTC
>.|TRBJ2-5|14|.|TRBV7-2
CASSPRVERETQYF
TGTGCCAGCAGCCCGAGGGTTGAGAGAGAGACCCAGTACTTC
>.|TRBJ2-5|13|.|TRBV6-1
CASSEARIGTQYF
TGTGCCAGCAGTGAGGCCAGGATCGGGACCCAGTACTTC